Listed here is a single TCR beta chain. The antigen is undetermined. Repertoires were generated with immunoSEQ multiplex PCR, while TCRdb's copy carries only in-frame clones and drops some. This sample carries 35,000 to 40,000 clones, nearly 85% of them seen once, and the ten largest clones take around 20%. Germline loops: CDR1 MNHEY, CDR2 SMNVEV (reference sequence). Germline trimming cut 5 bases from V and 8 bases from J; bases unmatched to any gene: 21. This CDR3 comprises 20 residues. The data belong to a study of OX40 agonist ivuxolimab in advanced cancers. Study background: Every 2 weeks, patients got intravenous ivuxolimab at one of six dose levels (0.01-10 mg/kg).

Study outcomes and limitations: Expanded clones belonging to CD8+ T cells outnumbered, on average, those of CD4+. Blood T cells, both CD4+ and CD8+, expanded clonally by week 6 at 0.1 to 3.0 mg/kg.

This rearrangement joins TRBV27 to TRBJ2-3; TRBD2 matches 14 bases. The specimen comprised CD4+ or CD8+ T cells sorted from blood, sampled in a trial of the OX40 agonist ivuxolimab. The clonotype originates from an adult with an advanced solid tumor such as melanoma, head and neck, liver or kidney cancer. The CDR3 coding sequence is TGTGCCAGCAGTGGGCAGGGACTAGCGGGGGATGTATTTGGCGGTGGTACGCAGTATTTT. Translating gives CASSGQGLAGDVFGGGTQYF.